This T cell receptor beta chain was captured by sequencing in a study of technical replicates of blood from a few donors. The assay was immunoSEQ multiplex PCR, and TCRdb's table has in-frame clones only and misses some. The sample includes about 71,000 clones, around 90% of them seen just once. There are 12 residues in the CDR3. From germline, CDR1 is MDHEN and CDR2 SYDVKM. Trimming removed 8 bases from V and 0 bases from J; junction bases left unmatched: 0. This clonotype was obtained from a human donor in good health. Sample: T cells isolated from PBMCs. The chain carries TRBV28 and TRBJ1-1, with 7 nucleotides matching TRBD1. For the CDR3, the DNA is TGTGCCAGCGACAGGGTGAACACTGAAGCTTTCTTT. As protein: CASDRVNTEAFF. Combining the CDR3 with reference TRBV28 and TRBJ1-1 gives the whole variable domain DVKVTQSSRYLVKRTGEKVFLECVQDMDHENMFWYRQDPGLGLRLIYFSYDVKMKEKGDIPEGYSVSREKKERFSLILESASTNQTSMYLCASDRVNTEAFFGQGTRLTVV.